The entry below describes one T cell receptor (beta chain). The data belong to a study of T cell changes during pregnancy in multiple sclerosis. This CDR3 region has 16 residues. V was shortened by 5 bases and J by 0 bases, with 14 bases between the two germline ends. The germline gives CDR1 LNHDA, CDR2 SQIVND (reference sequence). TCRdb's copy holds only in-frame clones and misses some; the assay was immunoSEQ multiplex PCR. Among over 30,000 clones, approximately 90% were seen once, and the ten largest hold around 3.3%. This rearrangement joins TRBV19 to TRBJ1-5; weak D call: TRBD1 (5 bases). The source was CD8+ T cells from peripheral blood mononuclear cells, collected in the third trimester of pregnancy. This TCR came from a female donor with multiple sclerosis, enrolled in a pregnancy study. The CDR3 DNA reads as TGTGCCAGTAGTGCACTACGACAGTATAGCAATCAGCCCCAGCATTTT. Protein: CASSALRQYSNQPQHF.